The source of this T cell receptor beta chain is a study of blood T cells in healthy people across ages. Study-level results: The fall in TCR beta diversity per million T cells was roughly linear with age.

This CDR3 has 13 residues. Between the trimmed V and J ends, which lost 3 bases and 2 bases, there was a span of 5 bases. The germline V gene encodes CDR1 KGHSH and CDR2 LQKENI. Together with a sample-barcoded 5' primer, a J-beta primer mix was included in a second PCR lasting 7 to 11 cycles. One entry per CDR3 protein results from TCRdb running MiXCR on the 5' RACE reads. The table includes roughly 1,500,000 distinct CDR3 sequences, around two fifths detected once. This clonotype was seen a few times. Its specificity is unknown. The gene calls are TRBV18 and TRBJ2-1; no firm D call. This receptor was obtained from a woman aged 18-29 years in good health. Sequenced: blood. CDR3 coding DNA: TGTGCCAGCTCACCGTCTACCTACAATGAGCAGTTCTTC. Amino acid sequence: CASSPSTYNEQFF.